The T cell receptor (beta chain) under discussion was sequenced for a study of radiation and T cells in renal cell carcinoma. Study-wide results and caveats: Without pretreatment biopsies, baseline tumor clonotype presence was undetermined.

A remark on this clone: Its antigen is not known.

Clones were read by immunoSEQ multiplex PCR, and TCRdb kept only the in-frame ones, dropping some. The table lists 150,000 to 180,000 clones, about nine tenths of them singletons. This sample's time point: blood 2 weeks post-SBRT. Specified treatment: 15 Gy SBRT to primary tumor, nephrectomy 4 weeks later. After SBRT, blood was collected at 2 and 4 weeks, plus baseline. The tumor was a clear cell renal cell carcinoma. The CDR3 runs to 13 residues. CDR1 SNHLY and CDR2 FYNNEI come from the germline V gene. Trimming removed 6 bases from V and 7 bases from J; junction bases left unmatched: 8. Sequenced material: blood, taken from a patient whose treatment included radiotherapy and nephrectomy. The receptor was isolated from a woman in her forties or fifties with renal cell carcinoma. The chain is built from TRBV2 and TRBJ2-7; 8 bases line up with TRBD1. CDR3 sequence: CASRIGTGWEQYF. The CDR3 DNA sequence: TGTGCCAGCAGAATCGGGACAGGATGGGAGCAGTACTTC.